This T cell receptor beta chain was retrieved from a study of blood T cells in healthy people across ages. The V gene's germline CDR1 is SEHNR and CDR2 FQNEAQ (reference sequence). This CDR3 is built from 13 residues. With 3 bases removed from V and 13 bases from J, the gap between germline ends came to 16 bases. A J-beta primer mix and a sample-barcoded 5' primer were used in a second PCR of roughly 7 to 12 cycles. Via MiXCR, TCRdb re-called the 5' RACE reads, giving one row per CDR3 protein. The sample lists about 580,000 distinct CDR3 sequences, around 48% seen once, with 20% to 25% in the top ten.

Sequences were obtained from blood. The chain uses TRBV7-9 and TRBJ2-4, with a possible D match to TRBD1 (5 bases). This sequence was found in a man older than 75 in good health. The CDR3 reads CASSLARVDKQYF. For the CDR3, the DNA is TGTGCCAGCAGCTTGGCCAGGGTGGACAAGCAGTACTTC.